This entry describes one TCR beta chain. The antigen is unknown. Original methodology: With immunoSEQ giving junction-only sequences and no quality scores, filtering differed. Sequenced by immunoSEQ multiplex PCR; TCRdb stores in-frame clones only, minus some. That table furnishes V, J and clone size, whereas the DNA furnished D and trimming. The sample lists around 600,000 clones; around 96% were seen once. This CDR3 has 15 residues. Germline loops: CDR1 SGDLS, CDR2 YYNGEE. Trimming took 4 bases from V and 4 from J, leaving 18 bases between them. Naive CD8 populations comprised CD45RO-negative cells positively selected for CCR7, excluding terminally differentiated effector memory CD45RA+ cells. The data stem from a study of shared clonotypes between healthy human individuals. Whole-study results and caveats: Shared across four donors were around 5% of the naive CD4 clonotypes. Generally, naive subsets came out with larger estimated richness than memory subsets. The represented genetic and exposure-history diversity was limited by the small number of donors.

Material: naive CD8+ T cells sorted from blood. V is TRBV9 and J is TRBJ2-7, with D maybe TRBD2 (6 bases). The source is a woman in her twenties or thirties in good health. The CDR3 here is CASSPSQGSGYEQYF. DNA of the CDR3: TGTGCCAGCAGCCCATCCCAGGGCAGCGGGTACGAGCAGTACTTC.